This T cell receptor (beta chain) emerged from a study of cytomegalovirus exposure and HLA in healthy donors. Separate from the approximately 600-subject first cohort was the roughly 130-subject validation cohort, to which the donors belonged. Study-level points and caveats: The dataset shows that most TCR sequences were rare, while some public TCRs occurred in many donors. According to the study, around 160 TCR beta chains were cytomegalovirus-associated. In vitro testing confirmed a few CMV-associated chains as specific for CMV antigens.

This table comes from immunoSEQ multiplex PCR, and its TCRdb copy is limited to in-frame clones, with some not included. Altogether over 110,000 clones are present, around 87% being singletons, with the ten largest covering 7.5% to 9%. A word on this clone: Its antigen is unknown.

From germline, CDR1 is SGHDT and CDR2 YYEEEE. Trimming left V 6 bases short and J 4 bases short, with 10 bases between. This CDR3 has 12 residues. The receptor was isolated from a man aged 18 to 29 in good health and CMV-seropositive. This sequence joins TRBV5-6 and TRBJ1-2, with no clear D. Sequenced: PBMCs. The CDR3 DNA reads as TGTGCCAGCACCCTTACCAGCTATGGCTACACCTTC. Translation gives CASTLTSYGYTF.